Each of the 12 T cell receptor beta chains below was sequenced from the same sample in a study of technical replicates of blood from several donors. Sequenced by immunoSEQ multiplex PCR; TCRdb stores in-frame clones only, minus some. The sample has approximately 79,000 clones, roughly nine tenths seen once. Sequencing input: T cells isolated from PBMCs. The receptors here all came from a human donor in good health.

J is TRBJ2-2 and V is TRBV6-6; D possibly corresponds to TRBD2 (6 bases). The CDR3 contains 14 residues. The germline V gene encodes CDR1 MNHNY and CDR2 SVGAGI (reference sequence). V shed 8 bases and J shed 3 bases, with 13 bases lying between them. The CDR3 protein is CASLLGGDTGELFF. DNA for the CDR3: TGTGCCAGCCTCCTGGGCGGGGACACCGGGGAGCTGTTTTTT.

The chain has TRBV27 and TRBJ2-1; 9 nucleotides match TRBD2. CDR1 MNHEY and CDR2 SMNVEV come from the germline V gene (reference sequence). The CDR3 has 16 residues. V was pared by 6 bases and J by 4 bases, with 10 bases of the junction left unmatched. As DNA, the CDR3 is TGTGCCAGCAGGGAGGGGCGGGAGGGCCCATACAATGAGCAGTTCTTC. It is translated as CASREGREGPYNEQFF.

V usage is TRBV7-3 and J usage is TRBJ1-1; D might be TRBD1 (5 bases). The CDR3 is 15 residues long. Trimming cost V 2 bases and J 4 bases, with 14 bases left between them. Germline V CDR1 and CDR2: SGHTA, FQGTGA. The CDR3 reads CASSLWGRGATEAFF. Here the CDR3 DNA reads TGTGCCAGCAGCTTATGGGGAAGGGGCGCCACTGAAGCTTTCTTT.

The V and J genes are TRBV5-6 and TRBJ2-3, with D maybe TRBD2 (6 bases). Trimming removed 3 bases from V and 4 bases from J, with 12 bases in between. The CDR3 loop spans 14 amino acids. Germline V lookup: CDR1 SGHDT, CDR2 YYEEEE. CDR3 sequence reads: CASSSLGEADTQYF. CDR3 DNA: TGTGCCAGCAGCTCACTGGGGGAGGCAGATACGCAGTATTTT. Supplemented by reference TRBV5-6 and TRBJ2-3, the full variable domain reads DAGVTQSPTHLIKTRGQQVTLRCSPKSGHDTVSWYQQALGQGPQFIFQYYEEEERQRGNFPDRFSGHQFPNYSSELNVNALLLGDSALYLCASSSLGEADTQYFGPGTRLTVL.

This rearrangement joins TRBV5-6 to TRBJ2-2, with D perhaps TRBD2 (5 bases). Germline-derived CDR1 and CDR2 are SGHDT and YYEEEE. Trimming stripped 6 bases from V and 1 base from J, with 16 bases between. This CDR3 region has 16 residues. This CDR3 reads CASIRLGRENTGELFF. The CDR3 nucleotides read TGTGCCAGCATCCGCTTGGGTCGGGAGAACACCGGGGAGCTGTTTTTT.

This chain links TRBV9 with TRBJ2-5, with D maybe TRBD2 (5 bases). The CDR3 runs to 15 residues. Germline loops: CDR1 SGDLS, CDR2 YYNGEE. V was cut by 4 bases and J by 2 bases, with 15 bases left in between. The chain's CDR3 is CASSPIPGLQETQYF. For the CDR3, the DNA is TGTGCCAGCAGCCCCATTCCAGGACTTCAAGAGACCCAGTACTTC.

The chain combines TRBV5-5 with TRBJ1-5; D is unclear. The CDR3 totals 13 residues. V was cut by 0 bases and J by 2 bases, with 3 bases left in between. The germline gives CDR1 SGHKS, CDR2 YYEKEE (reference sequence). CDR3 in DNA: TGTGCCAGCAGCTTGGCGGGCAATCAGCCCCAGCATTTT. It translates to CASSLAGNQPQHF.

The rearrangement links TRBV4-3 to TRBJ2-7; TRBD1 is a possible D gene (6 bases). The ends were cut back, 4 bases at V and 2 bases at J, with 12 bases in the middle. Germline V lookup: CDR1 LGHNA, CDR2 YSLEER. This CDR3 contains 14 residues. The CDR3 DNA sequence: TGCGCCAGCAGCCTATACAGGGAAACCTACGAGCAGTACTTC. This sequence encodes CASSLYRETYEQYF.

The chain employs TRBV4-1 and TRBJ2-1; 10 nucleotides match TRBD2. J gave up 3 bases and V 0 bases, and 2 bases lay outside the gene matches. Germline CDR1 is MGHRA and CDR2 is YSYEKL. The CDR3 is 16 residues long. DNA for the CDR3: TGCGCCAGCAGCCAAGAATGGACTAGCGGCTACAATGAGCAGTTCTTC. Translated: CASSQEWTSGYNEQFF.

In DNA form, the CDR3 reads TGTGCCAGCAGTTTAGCGGGGATATACGAGCAGTACTTC. Amino acids: CASSLAGIYEQYF. The chain is built from TRBV28 and TRBJ2-7, with D tentatively TRBD2 (6 bases). From germline, CDR1 is MDHEN and CDR2 SYDVKM. This CDR3 comprises 13 residues. Trimming removed 2 bases at V and 4 bases at J, with 9 bases between.

This chain links TRBV2 with TRBJ1-1; a possible D gene is TRBD1 (5 bases). CDR3 size: 14 residues. The V end was cut by 4 bases, the J end by 3 bases, with 12 bases between. CDR1 and CDR2 from the germline V gene are SNHLY and FYNNEI. DNA of the CDR3: TGTGCCAGCAGTGTGCTTCAAGGGGACACTGAAGCTTTCTTT. Translation gives CASSVLQGDTEAFF. Using reference TRBV2 and TRBJ1-1 for the parts outside the CDR3, the full variable domain is EPEVTQTPSHQVTQMGQEVILRCVPISNHLYFYWYRQILGQKVEFLVSFYNNEISEKSEIFDDQFSVERPDGSNFTLKIRSTKLEDSAMYFCASSVLQGDTEAFFGQGTRLTVV.

The rearrangement joins TRBV7-8 to TRBJ1-4; D may be TRBD1 (5 bases). V lost 3 bases and J 0 bases, leaving 14 bases between the germline ends. This CDR3 comprises 17 residues. Germline values: CDR1 SGHVS, CDR2 FQNEAQ. As DNA, the CDR3 is TGTGCCAGCAGCTTCGGCGCAGGGATCGCAACTAATGAAAAACTGTTTTTT. The encoded protein is CASSFGAGIATNEKLFF. The entire variable domain, with the rest obtained from reference TRBV7-8 and TRBJ1-4, is as follows: GAGVSQSPRYKVAKRGQDVALRCDPISGHVSLFWYQQALGQGPEFLTYFQNEAQLDKSGLPSDRFFAERPEGSVSTLKIQRTQQEDSAVYLCASSFGAGIATNEKLFFGSGTQLSVL.